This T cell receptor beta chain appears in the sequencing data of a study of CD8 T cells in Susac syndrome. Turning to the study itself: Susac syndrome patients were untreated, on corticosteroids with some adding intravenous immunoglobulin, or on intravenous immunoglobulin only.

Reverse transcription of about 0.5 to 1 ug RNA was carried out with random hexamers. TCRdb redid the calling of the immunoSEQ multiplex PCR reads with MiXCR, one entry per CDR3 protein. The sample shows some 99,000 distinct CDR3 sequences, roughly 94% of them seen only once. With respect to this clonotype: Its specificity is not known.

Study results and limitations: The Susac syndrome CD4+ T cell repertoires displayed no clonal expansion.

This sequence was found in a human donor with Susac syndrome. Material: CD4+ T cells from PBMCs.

CDR3 DNA sequence: TGTGCCTGGAGCCTGGGACGACCCGGGGAGCTGTTTTTT. Protein sequence: CAWSLGRPGELFF. The rearrangement joins TRBV30 to TRBJ2-2; D possibly uses TRBD1 or TRBD2 (5 bases each). This CDR3 is 13 amino acids long. Trimming stripped 3 bases from V and 6 bases from J, with 11 bases between. Per the germline V gene, CDR1 is GTSNPN and CDR2 is SVGIG (reference sequence).